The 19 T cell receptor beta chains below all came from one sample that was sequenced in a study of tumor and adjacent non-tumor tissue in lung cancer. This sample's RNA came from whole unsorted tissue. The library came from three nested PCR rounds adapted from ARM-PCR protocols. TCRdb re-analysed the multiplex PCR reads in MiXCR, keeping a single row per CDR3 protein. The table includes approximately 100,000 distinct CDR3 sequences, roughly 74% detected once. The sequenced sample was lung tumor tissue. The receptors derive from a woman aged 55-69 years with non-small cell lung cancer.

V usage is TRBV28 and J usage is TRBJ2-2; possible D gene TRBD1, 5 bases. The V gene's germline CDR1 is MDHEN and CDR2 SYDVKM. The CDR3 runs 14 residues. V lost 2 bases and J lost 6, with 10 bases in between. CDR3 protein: CASSLGAKSGELFF. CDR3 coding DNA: TGTGCCAGCAGTTTAGGGGCAAAGTCCGGGGAGCTGTTTTTT.

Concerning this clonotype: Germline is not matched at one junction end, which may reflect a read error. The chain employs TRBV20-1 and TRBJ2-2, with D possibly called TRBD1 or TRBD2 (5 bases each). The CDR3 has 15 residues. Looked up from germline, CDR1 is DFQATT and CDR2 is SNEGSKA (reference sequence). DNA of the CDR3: TGCGGTGCTAGGAAGCAGGGAGCGAACACCGGGGAGCTGTTTTTT. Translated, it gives CGARKQGANTGELFF.

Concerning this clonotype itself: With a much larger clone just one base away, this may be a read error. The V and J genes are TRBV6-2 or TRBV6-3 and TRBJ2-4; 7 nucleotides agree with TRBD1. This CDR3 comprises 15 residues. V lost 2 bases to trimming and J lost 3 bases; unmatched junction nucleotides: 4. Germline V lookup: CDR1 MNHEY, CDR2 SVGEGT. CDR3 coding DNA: TGTGCCAGCAGTTACCCCGGGACAGACAAAAACATTCAGTACTTC. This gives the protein CASSYPGTDKNIQYF.

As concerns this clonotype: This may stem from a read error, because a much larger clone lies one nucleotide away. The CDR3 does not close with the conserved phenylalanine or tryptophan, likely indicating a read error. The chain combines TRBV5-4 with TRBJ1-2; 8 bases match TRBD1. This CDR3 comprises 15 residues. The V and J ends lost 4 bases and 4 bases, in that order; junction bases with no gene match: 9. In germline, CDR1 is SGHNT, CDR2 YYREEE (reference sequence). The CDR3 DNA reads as TGTGCCAGCAGCCCTCGGACAGGGTTAGCCTATGGCTACACCGTC. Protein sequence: CASSPRTGLAYGYTV.

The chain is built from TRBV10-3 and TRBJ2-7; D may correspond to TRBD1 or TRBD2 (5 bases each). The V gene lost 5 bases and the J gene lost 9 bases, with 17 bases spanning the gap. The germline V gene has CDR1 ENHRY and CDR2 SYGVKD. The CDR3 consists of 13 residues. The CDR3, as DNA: TGTGCCATCAGTCTAGCAAGGGGCCCGGTGCAGTACTTC. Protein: CAISLARGPVQYF.

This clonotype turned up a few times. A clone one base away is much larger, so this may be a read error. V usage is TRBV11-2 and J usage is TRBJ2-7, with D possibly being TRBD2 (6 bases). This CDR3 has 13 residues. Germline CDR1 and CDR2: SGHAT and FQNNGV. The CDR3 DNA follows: TGTGCCACCAGCTTAGGGGAGGCCTACGAGCAGTACTTC. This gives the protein CATSLGEAYEQYF.

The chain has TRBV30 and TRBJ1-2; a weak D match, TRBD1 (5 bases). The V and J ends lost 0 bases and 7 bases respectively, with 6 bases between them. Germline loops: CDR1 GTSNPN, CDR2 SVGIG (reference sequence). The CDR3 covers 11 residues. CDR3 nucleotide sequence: TGTGCCTGGAGTGTGGGGGTTGGCTACACCTTC. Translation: CAWSVGVGYTF.

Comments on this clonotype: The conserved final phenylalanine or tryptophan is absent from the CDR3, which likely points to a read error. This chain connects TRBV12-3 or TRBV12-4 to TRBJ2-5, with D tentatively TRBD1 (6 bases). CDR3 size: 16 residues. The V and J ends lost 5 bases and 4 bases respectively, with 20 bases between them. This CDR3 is CASSRAVGGNGETQYL. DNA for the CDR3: TGTGCCAGCAGTCGGGCTGTAGGGGGAAATGGAGAGACCCAGTACCTC.

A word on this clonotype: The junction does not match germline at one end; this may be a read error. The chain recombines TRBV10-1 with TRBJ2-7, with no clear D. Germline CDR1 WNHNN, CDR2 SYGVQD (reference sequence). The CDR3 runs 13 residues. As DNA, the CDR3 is TGCGCCGGCAGTGAGCAGAGACGAAGAGAGCAGTATTTC. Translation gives CAGSEQRRREQYF.

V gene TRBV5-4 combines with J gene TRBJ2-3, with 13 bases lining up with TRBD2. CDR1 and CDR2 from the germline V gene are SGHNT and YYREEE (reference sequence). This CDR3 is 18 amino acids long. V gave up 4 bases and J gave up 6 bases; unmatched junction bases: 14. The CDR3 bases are TGTGCCAGCAGCGATCTAACCGGACTAGCGGGGGCCAGGGATACGCAGTATTTT. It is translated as CASSDLTGLAGARDTQYF.

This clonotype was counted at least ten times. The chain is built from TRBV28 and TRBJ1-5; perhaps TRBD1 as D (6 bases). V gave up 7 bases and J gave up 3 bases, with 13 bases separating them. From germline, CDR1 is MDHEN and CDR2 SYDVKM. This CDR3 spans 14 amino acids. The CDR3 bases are TGTGCCAGCACCAACGGGGGGCACAATCAGCCCCAGCATTTT. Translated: CASTNGGHNQPQHF.

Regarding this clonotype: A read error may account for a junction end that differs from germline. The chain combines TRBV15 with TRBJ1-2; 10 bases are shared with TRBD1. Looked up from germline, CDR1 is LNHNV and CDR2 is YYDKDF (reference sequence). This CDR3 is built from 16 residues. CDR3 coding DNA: TGTGCTACCAGCAGAGATTTGGGACAGGGGAGCTATGTCTACACCTTT. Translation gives CATSRDLGQGSYVYTF.

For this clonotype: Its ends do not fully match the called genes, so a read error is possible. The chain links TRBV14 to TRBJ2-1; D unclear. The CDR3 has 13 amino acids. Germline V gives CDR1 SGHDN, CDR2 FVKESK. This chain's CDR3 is CANSQARIKEQFF. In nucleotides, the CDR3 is TGTGCCAACAGCCAAGCGAGAATAAAGGAGCAGTTCTTC.

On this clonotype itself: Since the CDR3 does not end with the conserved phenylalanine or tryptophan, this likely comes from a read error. CDR3: CASSPIDRVAGAPEQFL. Written as DNA, the CDR3 is TGTGCCAGCAGCCCTATTGATAGAGTAGCGGGAGCCCCTGAGCAGTTCTTA. V and J are TRBV4-2 and TRBJ2-1; 9 positions match TRBD2. Germline values: CDR1 LGHNA, CDR2 YNFKEQ. The ends lost 4 bases at V and 9 bases at J; junction bases unmatched: 16. The CDR3 has 17 amino acids.

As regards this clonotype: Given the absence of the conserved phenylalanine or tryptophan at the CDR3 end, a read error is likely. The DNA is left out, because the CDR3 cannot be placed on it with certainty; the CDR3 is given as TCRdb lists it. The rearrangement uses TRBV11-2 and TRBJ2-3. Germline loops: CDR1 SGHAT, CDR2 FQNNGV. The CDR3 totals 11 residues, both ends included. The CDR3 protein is CTSSLTDTPYV.

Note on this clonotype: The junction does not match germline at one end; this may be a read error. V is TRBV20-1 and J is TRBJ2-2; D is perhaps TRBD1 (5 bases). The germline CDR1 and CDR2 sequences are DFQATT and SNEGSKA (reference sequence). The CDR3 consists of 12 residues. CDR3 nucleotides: TGCGGTGCTAATGGACATACCGTGGAGCTGTTTTTT. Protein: CGANGHTVELFF.

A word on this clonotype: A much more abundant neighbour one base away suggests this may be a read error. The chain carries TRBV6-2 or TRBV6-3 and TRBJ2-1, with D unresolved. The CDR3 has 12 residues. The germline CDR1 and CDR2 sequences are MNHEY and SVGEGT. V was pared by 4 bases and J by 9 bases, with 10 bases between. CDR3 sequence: CASSSMGIEQFF. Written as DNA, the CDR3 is TGTGCCAGCAGTTCGATGGGAATTGAGCAGTTCTTC.

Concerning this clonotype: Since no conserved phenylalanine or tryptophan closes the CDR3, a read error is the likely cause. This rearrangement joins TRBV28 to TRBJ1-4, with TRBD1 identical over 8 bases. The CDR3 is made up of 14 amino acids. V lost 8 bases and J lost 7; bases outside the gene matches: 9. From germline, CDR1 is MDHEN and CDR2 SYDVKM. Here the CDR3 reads CASRSTGVAEKLFL. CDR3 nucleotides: TGTGCCAGCCGTTCGACAGGGGTGGCTGAAAAACTGTTTTTA.

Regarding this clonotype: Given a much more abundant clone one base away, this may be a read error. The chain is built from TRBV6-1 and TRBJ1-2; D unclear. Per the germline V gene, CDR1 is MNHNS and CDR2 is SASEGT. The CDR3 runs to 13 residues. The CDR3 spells CPSSAEGDYGYTF. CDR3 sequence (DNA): TGTCCCAGCAGTGCTGAGGGTGACTATGGCTACACCTTC.